The following is a T cell receptor (beta chain) sequence with its context. Its antigen is unknown. These data are taken from a study of T cell responses to AZD1222 COVID-19 vaccine. Study outcomes and limitations: A reported finding is that nearly half of spike-specific TCRs target unmutated variant regions.

The data were produced by immunoSEQ multiplex PCR, yet TCRdb's version contains in-frame clones alone and is incomplete. The table has 55,000 to 70,000 clones, 89% seen once. Here the sequenced sample was peripheral blood, taken 28 days after the second AZD1222 dose. This clonotype originated in an adult who received the AZD1222 COVID-19 vaccine.

The DNA of the CDR3 is TGTGCCAGCAGTGAAGCGCTTAGCACAGATACGCAGTATTTT. This codes for CASSEALSTDTQYF. V and J are TRBV2 and TRBJ2-3; no firm D call. Germline V gives CDR1 SNHLY, CDR2 FYNNEI. Trimming removed 0 bases from V and 0 bases from J, with 4 bases in between. The CDR3 sequence is 14 residues long.